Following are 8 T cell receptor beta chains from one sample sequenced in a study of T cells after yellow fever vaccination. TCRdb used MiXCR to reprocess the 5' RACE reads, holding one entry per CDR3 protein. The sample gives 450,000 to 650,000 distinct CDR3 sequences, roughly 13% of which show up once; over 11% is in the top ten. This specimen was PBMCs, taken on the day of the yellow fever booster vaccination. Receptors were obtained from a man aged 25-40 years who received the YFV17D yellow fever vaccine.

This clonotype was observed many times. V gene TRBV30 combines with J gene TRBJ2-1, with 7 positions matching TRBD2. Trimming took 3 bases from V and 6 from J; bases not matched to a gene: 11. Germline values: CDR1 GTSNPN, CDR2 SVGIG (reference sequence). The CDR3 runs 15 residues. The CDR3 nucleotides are TGTGCCTGGAGCTGGGCGGGACTAAGGGGCAATGAGCAGTTCTTC. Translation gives CAWSWAGLRGNEQFF.

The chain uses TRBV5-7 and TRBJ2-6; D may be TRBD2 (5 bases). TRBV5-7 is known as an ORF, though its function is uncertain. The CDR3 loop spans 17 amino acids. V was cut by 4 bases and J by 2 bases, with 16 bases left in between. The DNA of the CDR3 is TGTGCCAGCAGCGGCCGGGGTGGAGGTACTGGGGCCAACGTCCTGACTTTC. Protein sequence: CASSGRGGGTGANVLTF.

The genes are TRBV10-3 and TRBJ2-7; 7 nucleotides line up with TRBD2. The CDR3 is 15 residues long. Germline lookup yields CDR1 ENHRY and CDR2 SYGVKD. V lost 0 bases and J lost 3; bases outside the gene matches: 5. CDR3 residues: CAISESAGPDYEQYF. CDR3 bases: TGTGCCATCAGTGAGTCAGCGGGACCGGACTACGAGCAGTACTTC.

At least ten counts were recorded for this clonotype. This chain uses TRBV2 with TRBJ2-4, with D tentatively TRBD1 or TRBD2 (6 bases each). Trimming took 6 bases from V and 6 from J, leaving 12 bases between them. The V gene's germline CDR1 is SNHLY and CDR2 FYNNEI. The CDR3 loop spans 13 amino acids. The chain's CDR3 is CASRAEGGNIQYF. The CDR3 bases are TGTGCCAGCAGGGCGGAGGGGGGAAACATTCAGTACTTC.

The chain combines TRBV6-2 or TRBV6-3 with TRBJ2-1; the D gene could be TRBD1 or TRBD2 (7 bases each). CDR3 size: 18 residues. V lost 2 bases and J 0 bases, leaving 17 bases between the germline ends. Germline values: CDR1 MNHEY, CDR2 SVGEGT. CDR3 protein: CASSYNSGGQSSYNEQFF. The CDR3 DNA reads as TGTGCCAGCAGTTACAATTCGGGGGGACAGAGCTCCTACAATGAGCAGTTCTTC.

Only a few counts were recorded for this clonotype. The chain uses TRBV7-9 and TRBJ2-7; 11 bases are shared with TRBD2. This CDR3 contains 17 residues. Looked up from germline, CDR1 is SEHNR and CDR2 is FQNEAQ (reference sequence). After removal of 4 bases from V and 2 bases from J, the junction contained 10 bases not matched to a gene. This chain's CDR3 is CASSSGRVLAGAYEQYF. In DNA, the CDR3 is TGTGCCAGCAGCTCCGGCCGGGTACTAGCGGGAGCCTACGAGCAGTACTTC.

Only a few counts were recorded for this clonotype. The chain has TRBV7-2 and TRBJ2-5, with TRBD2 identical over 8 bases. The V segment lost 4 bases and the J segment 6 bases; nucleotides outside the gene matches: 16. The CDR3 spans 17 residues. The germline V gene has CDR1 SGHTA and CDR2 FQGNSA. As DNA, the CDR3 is TGTGCCAGCAGCTCCGAGCCGGGAGGGATAATAGTACAGACCCAGTACTTC. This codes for CASSSEPGGIIVQTQYF.

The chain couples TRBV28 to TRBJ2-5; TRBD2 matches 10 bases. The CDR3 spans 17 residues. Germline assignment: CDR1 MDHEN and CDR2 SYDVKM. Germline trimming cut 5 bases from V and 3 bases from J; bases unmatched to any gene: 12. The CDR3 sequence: CASSAKARTSGKETQYF. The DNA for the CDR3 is TGTGCCAGCAGTGCTAAAGCCCGGACTAGCGGAAAAGAGACCCAGTACTTC.